This T cell receptor beta chain comes out of a study of shared clonotypes between healthy human individuals. Across the study: CD8 memory received one plate per donor, CD8 naive two, CD4 memory three and CD4 naive three.

Profiled with immunoSEQ multiplex PCR; TCRdb holds only in-frame clones, not every one. The table has about 2.2 million clones, 93% seen once. CD45RO negativity and positive selection for CCR7 defined naive CD8 cells, a population that excluded terminally differentiated effector memory CD45RA+ cells. With 0 bases clipped from V and 6 bases from J, the junction kept 9 bases outside the gene matches. CDR3 size: 16 residues. Germline V CDR1 and CDR2: SGHRS, YFSETQ. Sequenced: naive CD8+ T cells from PBMCs. This clonotype originated in a man aged 18 to 29 in good health. Some clones in this sample may be carry-over from other donors' samples. This rearrangement joins TRBV5-1 to TRBJ2-1; 7 bases map to TRBD2. CDR3 bases: TGCGCCAGCAGCTTGGCTTGGCTAGCGGAATCCAATGAGCAGTTCTTC. Its translation is CASSLAWLAESNEQFF.